This T cell receptor (beta chain) was sequenced for a study of beta chain features in type 1 diabetes. J was trimmed by 4 bases and V by 5 bases; bases with no gene match: 5. The CDR3 totals 13 residues. Germline lookup yields CDR1 MNHEY and CDR2 SMNVEV (reference sequence). Reverse transcribing all isolated RNA meant expressed TCRB transcripts were sequenced. Using immunoSEQ multiplex PCR, the repertoire was profiled, and TCRdb retains in-frame clones only, with some absent. The sample shows about 340,000 clones, 13% of them seen only once. Whole-study findings and limits: In all four CD4+ subsets, TCRB CDR3 length was significantly, moderately reduced in type 1 diabetes.

With regard to this clone: Its antigen is unidentified.

The clonotype originates from a young woman with type 1 diabetes. The sequenced sample consisted of naive CD4+ T cells from blood. The chain couples TRBV27 to TRBJ2-7; 7 bases match TRBD1. Here the CDR3 reads CASSILQGYEQYF. The CDR3 nucleotides are TGTGCCAGCAGTATACTACAGGGGTACGAGCAGTACTTC.